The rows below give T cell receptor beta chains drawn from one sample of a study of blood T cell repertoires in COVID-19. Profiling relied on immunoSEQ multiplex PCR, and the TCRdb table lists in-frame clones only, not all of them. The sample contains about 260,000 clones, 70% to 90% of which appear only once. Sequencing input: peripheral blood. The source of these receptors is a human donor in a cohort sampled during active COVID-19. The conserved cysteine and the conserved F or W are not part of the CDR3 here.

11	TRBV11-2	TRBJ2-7	ASSLGQRYEQY
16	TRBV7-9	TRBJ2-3	ASSKQRGGLFRTDTQY
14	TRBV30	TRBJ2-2	AWREDPTWSDRELF
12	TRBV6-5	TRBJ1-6	ASSRSSYNSPLH
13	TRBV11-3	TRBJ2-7	ASSLDSAATREQY
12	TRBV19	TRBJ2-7	ASSGHRERYEQY
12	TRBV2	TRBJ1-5	ASREGQGLQPQH
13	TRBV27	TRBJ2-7	ASSSPGQGAYEQY
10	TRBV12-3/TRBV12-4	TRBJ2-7	ASSLGAYEQY
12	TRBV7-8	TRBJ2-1	ASLREVGYNEQF
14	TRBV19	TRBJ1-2	ASSIQAGQGNYGYT
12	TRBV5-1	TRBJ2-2	ASREGARNGELF
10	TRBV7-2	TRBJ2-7	ASSLAGREQY
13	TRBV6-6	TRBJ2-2	ASRRTSEDTGELF
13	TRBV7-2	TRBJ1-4	ASSFSGLEVEKLF
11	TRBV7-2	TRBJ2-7	ASSNSGQYEQY
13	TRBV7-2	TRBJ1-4	ASSSPGQGSEKLF
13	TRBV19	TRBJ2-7	ASSIYQGPAYEQY
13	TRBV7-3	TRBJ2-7	ASSLDGRALDEQY
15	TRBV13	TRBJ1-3	ASSRTGKYPLRDTIY
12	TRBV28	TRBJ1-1	ASSSRQGLVEAF
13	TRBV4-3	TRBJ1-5	ASSQTTDSNQPQH
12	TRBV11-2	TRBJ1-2	ASSPGTGAYGYT
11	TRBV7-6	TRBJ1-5	ASSQDRNQPQH
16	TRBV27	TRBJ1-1	ASSFGRAGLELDTEAF
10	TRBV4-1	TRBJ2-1	ASSFPRNEQF
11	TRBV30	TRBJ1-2	AWRSSPNYGYT
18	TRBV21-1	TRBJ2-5	ASSKAPPEEAGGPGKTQY
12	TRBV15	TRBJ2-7	ATSRRTTGSEQY
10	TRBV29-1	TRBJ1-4	SGGQGVEKLF
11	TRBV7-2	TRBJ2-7	ASSLDSGTEQY
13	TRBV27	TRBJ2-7	ASSPLREGFYEQY
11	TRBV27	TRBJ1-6	ASSLSRTVPLH
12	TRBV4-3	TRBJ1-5	ASSQDNTGQPQH
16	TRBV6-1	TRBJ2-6	ASSDGQPSSSGANVLT
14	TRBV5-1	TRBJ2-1	ASGGQGDSGRNEQF
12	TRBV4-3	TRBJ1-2	ASSPATADYGYT
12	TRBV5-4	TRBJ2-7	ASSEGLVGYEQY
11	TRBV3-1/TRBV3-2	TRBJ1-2	ASSQDISYGYT
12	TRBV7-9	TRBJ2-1	ASTSDRDVDEQF
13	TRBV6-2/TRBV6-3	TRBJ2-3	ASSLDSPSTDTQY
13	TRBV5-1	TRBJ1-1	ASSTNERSNTEAF
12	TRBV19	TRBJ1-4	ASSIRQGSEKLF
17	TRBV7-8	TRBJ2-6	ASQLVLGGPSSGANVLT
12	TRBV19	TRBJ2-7	ASRKTSGTYEQY